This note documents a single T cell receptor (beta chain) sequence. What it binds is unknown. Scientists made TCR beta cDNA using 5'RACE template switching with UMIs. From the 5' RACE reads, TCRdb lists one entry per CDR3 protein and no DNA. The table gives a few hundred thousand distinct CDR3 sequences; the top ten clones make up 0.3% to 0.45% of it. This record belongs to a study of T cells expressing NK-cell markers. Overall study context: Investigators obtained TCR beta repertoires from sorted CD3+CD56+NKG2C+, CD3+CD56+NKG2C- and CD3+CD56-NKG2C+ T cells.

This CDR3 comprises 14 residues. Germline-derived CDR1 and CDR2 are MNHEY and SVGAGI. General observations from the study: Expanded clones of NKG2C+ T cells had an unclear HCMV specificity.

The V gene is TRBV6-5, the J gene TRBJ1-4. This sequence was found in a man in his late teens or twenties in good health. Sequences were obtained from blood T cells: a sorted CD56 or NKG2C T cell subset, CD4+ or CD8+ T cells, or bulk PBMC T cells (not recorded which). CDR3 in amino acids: CASSSSSANEKLFF.